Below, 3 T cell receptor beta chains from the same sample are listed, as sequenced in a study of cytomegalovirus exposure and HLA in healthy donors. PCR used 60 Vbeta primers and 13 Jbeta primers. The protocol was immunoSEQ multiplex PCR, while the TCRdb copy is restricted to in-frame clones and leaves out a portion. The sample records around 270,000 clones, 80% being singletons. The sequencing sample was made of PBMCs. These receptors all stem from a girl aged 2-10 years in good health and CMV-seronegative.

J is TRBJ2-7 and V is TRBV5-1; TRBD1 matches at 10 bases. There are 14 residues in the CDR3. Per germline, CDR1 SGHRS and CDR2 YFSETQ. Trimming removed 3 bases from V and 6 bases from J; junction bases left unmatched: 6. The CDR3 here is CASSWDRGLREQYF. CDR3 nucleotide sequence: TGCGCCAGCAGCTGGGACAGGGGTTTGCGCGAGCAGTACTTC.

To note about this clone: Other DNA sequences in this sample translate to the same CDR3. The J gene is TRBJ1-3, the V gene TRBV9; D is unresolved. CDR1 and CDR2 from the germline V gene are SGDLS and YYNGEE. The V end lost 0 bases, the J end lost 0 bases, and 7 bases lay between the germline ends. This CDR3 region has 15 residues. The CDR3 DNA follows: TGTGCCAGCAGCGTAGGAGGAAGCTCTGGAAACACCATATATTTT. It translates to CASSVGGSSGNTIYF. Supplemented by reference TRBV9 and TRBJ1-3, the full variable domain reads DSGVTQTPKHLITATGQRVTLRCSPRSGDLSVYWYQQSLDQGLQFLIQYYNGEERAKGNILERFSAQQFPDLHSELNLSSLELGDSALYFCASSVGGSSGNTIYFGEGSWLTVV.

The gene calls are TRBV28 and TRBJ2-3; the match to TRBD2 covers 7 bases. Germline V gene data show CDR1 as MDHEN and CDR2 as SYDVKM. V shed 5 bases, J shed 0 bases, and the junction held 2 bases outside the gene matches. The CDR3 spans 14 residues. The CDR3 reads CASSPAGSTDTQYF. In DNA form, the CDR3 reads TGTGCCAGCAGTCCAGCGGGGAGCACAGATACGCAGTATTTT.